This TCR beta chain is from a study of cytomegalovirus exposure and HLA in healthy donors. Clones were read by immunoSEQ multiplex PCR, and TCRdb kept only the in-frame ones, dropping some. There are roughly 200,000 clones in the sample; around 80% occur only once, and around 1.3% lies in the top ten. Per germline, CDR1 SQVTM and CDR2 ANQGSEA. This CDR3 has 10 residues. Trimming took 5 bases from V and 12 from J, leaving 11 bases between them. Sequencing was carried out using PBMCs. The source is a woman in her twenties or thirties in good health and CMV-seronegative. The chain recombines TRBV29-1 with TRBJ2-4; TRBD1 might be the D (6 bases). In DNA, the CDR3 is TGCAGCGTTAAGGACAGAAGTCAGTACTTC. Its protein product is CSVKDRSQYF. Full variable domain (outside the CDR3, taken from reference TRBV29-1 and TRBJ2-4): SAVISQKPSRDICQRGTSLTIQCQVDSQVTMMFWYRQQPGQSLTLIATANQGSEATYESGFVIDKFPISRPNLTFSTLTVSNMSPEDSSIYLCSVKDRSQYFGAGTRLSVL.